This T cell receptor (beta chain) was sequenced for a study of regulatory T cells in long-lasting Graves disease. From germline, CDR1 is LGHDT and CDR2 YNNKEL (reference sequence). CDR3 length equals 14 residues. V lost 2 bases, J lost 6 bases, and 6 bases stayed unmatched. Time point reported: persistent/refractory GD, antithyroid drugs over 5 years with positive TRAb. Extracted RNA from PBMCs served as the source of the TCR library. Sequencing libraries for TCR beta were prepared with iRepertoire HTBI primers and Arm-PCR of CDR3 regions. Via MiXCR, TCRdb re-called the multiplex PCR reads, giving one row per CDR3 protein. The sample includes 650,000 to 700,000 distinct CDR3 sequences, around 30% seen only once; the top ten take under 50%. A remark on this clonotype: The antigen is not known.

Study-wide points: New patients shared 966 public clonotypes, and persistent patients shared more, with fewer than 3,500. Persistent disease was associated with favored TRBV28 usage and with favored use of TRBJ1-2 and TRBJ2-5.

The TCR sequence derives from a female donor with Graves disease. The rearrangement links TRBV3-1 to TRBJ1-2; TRBD1 aligns across 7 bases. Source: peripheral blood mononuclear cells (PBMCs), taken when the disease was refractory, from a patient treated with antithyroid drugs. The DNA of the CDR3 is TGTGCCAGCAGCCAATACGGAGACAGGGATGGCTACACCTTC. Protein product: CASSQYGDRDGYTF. Looking up the rest from reference TRBV3-1 and TRBJ1-2 gives the full variable domain: DTAVSQTPKYLVTQMGNDKSIKCEQNLGHDTMYWYKQDSKKFLKIMFSYNNKELIINETVPNRFSPKSPDKAHLNLHINSLELGDSAVYFCASSQYGDRDGYTFGSGTRLTVV.